One sample yielded the 11 T cell receptor beta chains listed below, sequenced in a study of OX40 agonist ivuxolimab in advanced cancers. The library was made by the immunoSEQ multiplex PCR assay. TCRdb limited this immuneACCESS table to in-frame rearrangements with V and J called. A share of clones is missing; checked studies link under half to unresolved V genes, and the rest is unexplained. The sample has about 64,000 clones on record, about 88% of them singletons. The biggest ten clones account for about 0.7% of the sample. This sample comprised CD4+ or CD8+ T cells sorted from blood, obtained in a trial of the OX40 agonist ivuxolimab. The receptors derive from an adult with an advanced solid tumor such as melanoma, head and neck, liver or kidney cancer.

The chain combines TRBV5-8 with TRBJ2-5; TRBD1 aligns across 10 bases. The CDR3 contains 16 residues. The germline gives CDR1 SGHTS, CDR2 YDEGEE. The V gene end was trimmed by 4 bases and the J gene end by 5 bases; junction bases not matched to a gene: 11. The CDR3 coding sequence is TGTGCCAGCAGCGCGGGGACAGGGGCCACCCAGGAGACCCAGTACTTC. Translating gives CASSAGTGATQETQYF.

V usage is TRBV2 and J usage is TRBJ2-2; TRBD1 is a possible D gene (5 bases). V was trimmed by 4 bases and J by 0 bases, leaving 15 bases between them. This CDR3 has 17 residues. Germline V gives CDR1 SNHLY, CDR2 FYNNEI. CDR3 nucleotide sequence: TGTGCCAGCAGTGCCCAGGGAAGGGTCGCGAACACCGGGGAGCTGTTTTTT. Protein: CASSAQGRVANTGELFF.

The rearrangement joins TRBV30 to TRBJ1-6; no definite D call. V was clipped by 3 bases and J by 6 bases, with 12 bases between them. This CDR3 has 14 residues. Germline values: CDR1 GTSNPN, CDR2 SVGIG (reference sequence). CDR3 protein: CAWSRPGLNSPLHF. The CDR3 coding sequence is TGTGCCTGGAGCCGCCCGGGCCTTAATTCACCCCTCCACTTT.

This clone came up a few times. V gene TRBV5-1 combines with J gene TRBJ1-1; D call uncertain. The CDR3 is made up of 15 amino acids. V dropped 5 bases and J dropped 1 base, with 15 bases sitting between them. Germline CDR1 and CDR2: SGHRS and YFSETQ. CDR3 in DNA: TGCGCCAGCAGGCCCCTTGCGACCGCGAACACTGAAGCTTTCTTT. This gives the protein CASRPLATANTEAFF.

The chain uses TRBV7-9 and TRBJ2-2; unclear D gene. Germline V gene lookup returns CDR1 SEHNR and CDR2 FQNEAQ (reference sequence). The CDR3 totals 14 residues. V lost 5 bases and J lost 3, with 10 bases in between. The CDR3 region has the DNA TGTGCCAGCAGCACCGACGGTTACACCGGGGAGCTGTTTTTT. This codes for CASSTDGYTGELFF.

The rearrangement links TRBV16 to TRBJ2-4, with D perhaps matching TRBD1 (6 bases). V lost 4 bases and J lost 4, with 11 bases in between. CDR1 is KGHSY and CDR2 is FQNENV in the germline V gene. This CDR3 region has 14 residues. The chain's CDR3 is CASSPDRSKNIQYF. CDR3 bases: TGTGCCAGCAGCCCCGACAGGTCAAAAAACATTCAGTACTTC.

This chain connects TRBV27 to TRBJ2-3; the D gene could be TRBD1 or TRBD2 (5 bases each). CDR1 MNHEY and CDR2 SMNVEV come from the germline V gene (reference sequence). V lost 2 bases, J lost 8 bases, and 14 bases lay in between. This CDR3 has 14 residues. CDR3 residues: CASSLGTNPFTQYF. As DNA, the CDR3 is TGTGCCAGCAGTTTAGGGACGAATCCATTTACGCAGTATTTT.

The rearrangement uses TRBV9 and TRBJ2-1, with 10 bases aligning to TRBD2. The junction had 3 bases not matched to a gene; V was cut back by 0 bases and J by 3 bases. The length of the CDR3 is 16 residues. Per germline, CDR1 SGDLS and CDR2 YYNGEE. CDR3 sequence (DNA): TGTGCCAGCAGCGTAGTGTCTAGCGGGAGCTACAATGAGCAGTTCTTC. It yields the protein CASSVVSSGSYNEQFF.

This clone occurred once. The V gene is TRBV7-3, the J gene TRBJ1-2; 10 bases align to TRBD1. The CDR3 length is 15 residues. V lost 5 bases, J lost 4 bases, and 7 bases stayed unmatched. The V gene's germline CDR1 is SGHTA and CDR2 FQGTGA. CDR3 protein: CASSPGQGGGYGYTF. In nucleotides, the CDR3 is TGTGCCAGCAGCCCCGGACAGGGGGGCGGCTATGGCTACACCTTC.

The chain is built from TRBV5-1 and TRBJ2-5; 7 bases map to TRBD1. The CDR3 is made up of 16 amino acids. With V trimmed by 3 bases and J by 5 bases, 13 bases remained unmatched. From germline, CDR1 is SGHRS and CDR2 YFSETQ. CDR3 nucleotides: TGCGCCAGCAGCTGGGACCGCACAGGGGACGGTGAGACCCAGTACTTC. Amino acids: CASSWDRTGDGETQYF.

This clone was seen only a few times. The rearrangement uses TRBV7-6 and TRBJ2-2, with D perhaps matching TRBD2 (6 bases). V shed 2 bases and J shed 3 bases, with 13 bases lying between them. This CDR3 is built from 16 residues. Germline CDR1 is SGHVS and CDR2 is FNYEAQ. The CDR3 reads CASSLLGGMDTGELFF. The CDR3 region has the DNA TGTGCCAGCAGCTTATTGGGCGGGATGGACACCGGGGAGCTGTTTTTT.